In this sample, the clone carrying this TCR beta chain is medium-sized (0.01 to 0.1%). Generated by immunoSEQ multiplex PCR, the TCRdb table keeps only in-frame clones and is missing some. Among fewer than 100,000 clones listed, 82% were seen once. Trimming removed 0 bases at V and 5 bases at J, with 8 bases between. The CDR3 runs 13 residues. Germline assignment: CDR1 GTSNPN and CDR2 SVGIG (reference sequence). This entry comes from a study of control samples from healthy donors and cancer patients. The V gene is TRBV30, the J gene TRBJ2-1, with D unresolved. Sequencing was done on a sample of blood. The sequence derives from a man aged 60 to 69 in good health. In nucleotides, the CDR3 is TGTGCCTGGAGTGTCGAGACTCACAATGAGCAGTTCTTC. Protein: CAWSVETHNEQFF.